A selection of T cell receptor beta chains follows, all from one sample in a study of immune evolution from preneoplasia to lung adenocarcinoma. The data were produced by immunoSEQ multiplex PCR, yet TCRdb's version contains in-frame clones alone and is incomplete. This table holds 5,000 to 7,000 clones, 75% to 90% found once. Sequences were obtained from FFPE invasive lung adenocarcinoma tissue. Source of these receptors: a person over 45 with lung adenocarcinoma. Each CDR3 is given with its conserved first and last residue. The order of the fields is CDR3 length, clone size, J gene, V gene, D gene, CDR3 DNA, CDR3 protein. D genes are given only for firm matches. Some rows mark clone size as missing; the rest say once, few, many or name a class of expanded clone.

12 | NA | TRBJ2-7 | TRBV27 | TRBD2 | TGTGCCAGCAGCACGGCTAGCGGGCGAACCTATTTC | CASSTASGRTYF
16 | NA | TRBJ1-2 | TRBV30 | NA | TGTGCCTGGAGTGTCCCTACAGACTCAACCCACTATGGCTACACCTTC | CAWSVPTDSTHYGYTF
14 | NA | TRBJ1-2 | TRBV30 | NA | TGTGCCTGGAGTGTGCGACAGAGACTCTATGGCTACACCTTC | CAWSVRQRLYGYTF
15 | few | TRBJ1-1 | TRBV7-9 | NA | TGTGCCAGCAGCTTCACCCCAACAATGAACACTGAAGCTTTCTTT | CASSFTPTMNTEAFF
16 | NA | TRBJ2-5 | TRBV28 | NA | TGTGCCAGCAGTTCTCGGGGGCAGGTGGGGCAAGAGACCCAGTACTTC | CASSSRGQVGQETQYF
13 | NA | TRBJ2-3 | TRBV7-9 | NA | TGTGCCAGCAGCCCCTCTAGCACAGATACGCAGTATTTT | CASSPSSTDTQYF
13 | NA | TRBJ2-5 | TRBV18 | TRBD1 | TGTGCCAGCTCAAAGGGACAGGGAGAGACCCAGTACTTC | CASSKGQGETQYF
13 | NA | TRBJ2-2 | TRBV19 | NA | TGTGCCAGTAGTATAACCTGGTCCGGGGAGCTGTTTTTT | CASSITWSGELFF
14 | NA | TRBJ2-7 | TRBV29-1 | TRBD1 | TGCAGCGTCGAAACAGGGGCTTCAACCTACGAGCAGTACTTC | CSVETGASTYEQYF
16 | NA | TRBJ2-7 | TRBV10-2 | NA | TGCGCCAGCAGTGCTGTAACCGGGACCGTAGGCTCCGAGCAGTACTTC | CASSAVTGTVGSEQYF
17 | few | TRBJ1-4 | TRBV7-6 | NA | TGTGCCAGCAGCTTAGCGGGACCACAGCGAGTGAATGAAAAACTGTTTTTT | CASSLAGPQRVNEKLFF
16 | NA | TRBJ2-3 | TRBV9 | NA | TGTGCCAGCAGCGTAGGCGTCGGGAGTAGCCCAGATACGCAGTATTTT | CASSVGVGSSPDTQYF
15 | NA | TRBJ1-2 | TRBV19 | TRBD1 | TGTGCCAGTAGTATAGGCGACAGGGACAACTATGGCTACACCTTC | CASSIGDRDNYGYTF
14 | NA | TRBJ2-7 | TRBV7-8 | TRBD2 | TGTGCCAGCAGCCCGACTAGCGGGAGGGACGAGCAGTACTTC | CASSPTSGRDEQYF
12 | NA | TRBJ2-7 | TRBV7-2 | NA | TGTGCCAGCAGCCCCGAGAACTACGAGCAGTACTTC | CASSPENYEQYF
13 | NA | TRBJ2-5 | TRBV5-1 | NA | TGCGCCAGCAGCTTGGGAAGACAAGAGACCCAGTACTTC | CASSLGRQETQYF
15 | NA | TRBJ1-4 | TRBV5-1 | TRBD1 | TGCGCCAGCAGCTTGGCGGGGACAGGTGGGGAAAAACTGTTTTTT | CASSLAGTGGEKLFF
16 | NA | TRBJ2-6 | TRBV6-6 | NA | TGTGCCAGCAGTTACTCTGAGAGCTCTGGGGCCAACGTCCTGACTTTC | CASSYSESSGANVLTF
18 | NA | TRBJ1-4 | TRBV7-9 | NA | TGTGCCAGCCTCCCCACACGGGCGGAGGAAGGACCTAATGAAAAACTGTTTTTT | CASLPTRAEEGPNEKLFF
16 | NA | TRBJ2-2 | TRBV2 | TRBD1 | TGTGCCAGCAGAGCGGGGACAGGGGGAAGCACCGGGGAGCTGTTTTTT | CASRAGTGGSTGELFF
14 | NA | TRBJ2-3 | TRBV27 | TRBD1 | TGTGCCAGCAGTATACAGGGGATGACAGATACGCAGTATTTT | CASSIQGMTDTQYF
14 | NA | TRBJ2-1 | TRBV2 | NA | TGTGCCAGCAGTCCCGTCAACTCCTACAATGAGCAGTTCTTC | CASSPVNSYNEQFF
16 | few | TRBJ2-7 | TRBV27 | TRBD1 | TGTGCCAGCAGTTTATCGGGACAGATATCTTCCTACGAGCAGTACTTC | CASSLSGQISSYEQYF
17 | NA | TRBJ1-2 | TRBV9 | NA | TGTGCCAGCAGCCCCCAAGGACAGACCGTCTTGAGATATGGCTACACCTTC | CASSPQGQTVLRYGYTF
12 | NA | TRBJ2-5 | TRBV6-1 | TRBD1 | TGTGCCAGCACCACAGGGGAAGAGACCCAGTACTTC | CASTTGEETQYF
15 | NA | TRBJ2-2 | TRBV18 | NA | TGTGCCAGCTCACCGAACAGGGAGGACACCGGGGAGCTGTTTTTT | CASSPNREDTGELFF
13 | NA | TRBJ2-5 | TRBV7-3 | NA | TGTGCCAGCAGCTCGGGAGTCCAAGAGACCCAGTACTTC | CASSSGVQETQYF
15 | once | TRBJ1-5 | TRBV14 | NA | TGTGCCAGCAGCCTATTCGGGGTACGGAATCAGCCCCAGCATTTT | CASSLFGVRNQPQHF
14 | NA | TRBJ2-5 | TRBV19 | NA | TGTGCCAGTAGGGAAGACCATAGGGACGGGACCCAGTACTTC | CASREDHRDGTQYF
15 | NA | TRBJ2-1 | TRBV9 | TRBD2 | TGTGCCAGCAGCGCAAGCGGGAGCATCTACAATGAGCAGTTCTTC | CASSASGSIYNEQFF
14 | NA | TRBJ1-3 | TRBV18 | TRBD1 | TGTGCCAGCTCACGGACAGGGTCTGGAAACACCATATATTTT | CASSRTGSGNTIYF
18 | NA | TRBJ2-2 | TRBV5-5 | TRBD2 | TGTGCCAGCAGCTTTCTTCTAGCGGGAGGGCCGGACACCGGGGAGCTGTTTTTT | CASSFLLAGGPDTGELFF
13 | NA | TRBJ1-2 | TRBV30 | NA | TGTGCCTGGAGTGATTTTCGTAGAGATGGCTACACCTTC | CAWSDFRRDGYTF
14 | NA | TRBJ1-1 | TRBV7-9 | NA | TGTGCCAGCAGCCCTCCCGCGGGGGAAACTGAAGCTTTCTTT | CASSPPAGETEAFF
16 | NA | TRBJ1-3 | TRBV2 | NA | TGTGCCAGCAGTGAAGCGACGGAAGACTCTGGAAACACCATATATTTT | CASSEATEDSGNTIYF
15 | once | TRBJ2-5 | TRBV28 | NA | TGTGCCAGCGCTACTAGGGGGACAATTACAGAGACCCAGTACTTC | CASATRGTITETQYF
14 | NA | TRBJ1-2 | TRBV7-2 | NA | TGTGCCAGCAGCTTAGTTGGACAGTTTTTTGGCTACACCTTC | CASSLVGQFFGYTF
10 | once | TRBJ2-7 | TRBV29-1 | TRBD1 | TGCAGCGTTGGCGACAGGGCGGAGTACTTC | CSVGDRAEYF
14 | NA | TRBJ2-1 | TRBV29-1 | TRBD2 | TGCAGCGCCCCCGTGATGAGGGAGGGCCTTGAGCAGTTCTTC | CSAPVMREGLEQFF
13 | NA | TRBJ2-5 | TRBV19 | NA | TGTGCCAGTAGTGTGGGTAACCAAGAGACCCAGTACTTC | CASSVGNQETQYF
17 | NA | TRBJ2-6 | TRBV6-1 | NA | TGTGCCAGCAGTGGGAGGGACACCCCGGCCGGGGCCAACGTCCTGACTTTC | CASSGRDTPAGANVLTF
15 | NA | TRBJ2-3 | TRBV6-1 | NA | TGTGCCAGCAGTGAAGCGGTTGATTTCTCATATACGCAGTATTTT | CASSEAVDFSYTQYF
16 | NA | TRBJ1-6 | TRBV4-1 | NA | TGCGCCAGCAGCCAAGTTGGGTCAGGAAATAATTCACCCCTCCACTTT | CASSQVGSGNNSPLHF